This entry lists 18 T cell receptor beta chains sequenced from one sample in a study of blood T cell repertoires in COVID-19. The method was immunoSEQ multiplex PCR; TCRdb's version includes in-frame clones alone and lacks a portion of them. Of over 30,000 clones in the sample, 81% were seen once. The sample taken for sequencing was peripheral blood. The origin of the receptors is a man of 80 years or more with active or convalescent COVID-19.

The J gene is TRBJ2-3, the V gene TRBV5-5, with D hard to call. Trimming shortened V by 0 bases and J by 1 base, and 12 bases separated the two germline ends. The germline CDR1 and CDR2 sequences are SGHKS and YYEKEE (reference sequence). The CDR3 runs to 16 residues. The CDR3 loop reads CASSLEATRRTDTQYF. CDR3 nucleotides: TGTGCCAGCAGCTTGGAAGCGACGCGGCGCACAGATACGCAGTATTTT.

This chain connects TRBV6-5 to TRBJ2-1; D is ambiguous. This CDR3 has 13 amino acids. With 7 bases removed from V and 5 bases from J, the gap between germline ends came to 12 bases. Germline CDR1 is MNHEY and CDR2 is SVGAGI. For the CDR3, the DNA is TGTGCCAGCATGTATCCACTGAACAATGAGCAGTTCTTC. Protein sequence: CASMYPLNNEQFF.

This clone was seen more than once but under ten times. The chain links TRBV9 to TRBJ1-3; 7 bases are a match to TRBD1. CDR1 is SGDLS and CDR2 is YYNGEE in the germline V gene. V shed 4 bases, J shed 0 bases, and the junction held 7 bases outside the gene matches. The length of the CDR3 is 16 residues. CDR3 DNA sequence: TGTGCCAGCAGCCCGGGACAGACCAGCTCTGGAAACACCATATATTTT. This encodes CASSPGQTSSGNTIYF.

The chain links TRBV24-1 to TRBJ2-5, with 11 nucleotides matching TRBD1. The J segment lost 4 bases and the V segment lost 4 bases, leaving 10 bases of the junction unmatched. CDR1 and CDR2 (germline): KGHDR, SFDVKD. The CDR3 covers 17 residues. The CDR3: CATSDAGQGVRGETQYF. CDR3 nucleotide sequence: TGTGCCACCAGTGACGCGGGACAGGGGGTACGGGGAGAGACCCAGTACTTC.

This chain connects TRBV7-3 to TRBJ1-6; 8 bases map to TRBD1. The CDR3 contains 17 residues. Trimming removed 5 bases from V and 7 bases from J; junction bases left unmatched: 13. From germline, CDR1 is SGHTA and CDR2 FQGTGA. The CDR3 nucleotides are TGTGCCAGCAGCCCTTCCCCCGGGACAGGAGAGAATTCACCCCTCCACTTT. Amino acid sequence: CASSPSPGTGENSPLHF.

The genes are TRBV14 and TRBJ1-2, with D possibly TRBD1 on 5 matching bases. The germline gives CDR1 SGHDN, CDR2 FVKESK. The length of the CDR3 is 13 residues. Trimming took off 0 bases at V and 7 bases at J, with 9 bases between the two ends. The CDR3 DNA reads as TGTGCCAGCAGCCAAGATTGGAGGGGTGGCTACACCTTC. Translated: CASSQDWRGGYTF.

V usage is TRBV6-6 and J usage is TRBJ2-1; TRBD1 agrees at 11 bases. The CDR3 is made up of 15 amino acids. Germline-derived CDR1 and CDR2 are MNHNY and SVGAGI (reference sequence). With V trimmed by 4 bases and J by 8 bases, 7 bases remained unmatched. The CDR3 protein is CASSSWTGGAYEQFF. The DNA of the CDR3 is TGTGCCAGCAGTTCCTGGACAGGGGGCGCATATGAGCAGTTCTTC.

The chain combines TRBV7-2 with TRBJ2-5; D may be TRBD1 (5 bases). Trimming took 3 bases from V and 5 from J, leaving 16 bases between them. Looked up from germline, CDR1 is SGHTA and CDR2 is FQGNSA. The CDR3 spans 15 residues. The CDR3 DNA is TGTGCCAGCAGCTTCGTGGTAGGGGTTGAGGAGACCCAGTACTTC. It translates to CASSFVVGVEETQYF.

The CDR3 DNA follows: TGTGCCTCAAAGGGGACAGGGGATCAGCCCCAGCATTTT. Translating gives CASKGTGDQPQHF. V is TRBV30 and J is TRBJ1-5; TRBD1 aligns across 10 bases. This CDR3 has 13 residues. Unmatched junction bases numbered 5, after V lost 7 bases and J lost 5 bases. Germline V gene data show CDR1 as GTSNPN and CDR2 as SVGIG (reference sequence).

The CDR3 DNA sequence: TGTGCCAGCAGCTTTGGCGGGAGGGCCTACAATGAGCAGTTCTTC. Amino acid sequence: CASSFGGRAYNEQFF. J is TRBJ2-1 and V is TRBV5-8; TRBD2 matches 9 bases. The CDR3 contains 15 residues. Looked up from germline, CDR1 is SGHTS and CDR2 is YDEGEE. With V trimmed by 2 bases and J by 2 bases, 2 bases remained unmatched.

The chain couples TRBV6-5 to TRBJ2-1, with TRBD2 as a possible D gene (5 bases). This CDR3 has 12 residues. V lost 5 bases and J 5 bases, leaving 7 bases between the germline ends. Germline assignment: CDR1 MNHEY and CDR2 SVGAGI. DNA for the CDR3: TGTGCCAGCAGTCAGCGGAACAATGAGCAGTTCTTC. Translated: CASSQRNNEQFF.

The gene calls are TRBV11-2 and TRBJ2-7; tentative D call: TRBD1 (6 bases). V lost 2 bases and J lost 4, with 15 bases in between. The CDR3 has 15 amino acids. Germline lookup yields CDR1 SGHAT and CDR2 FQNNGV. CDR3 in amino acids: CASSLWQAGAYEQYF. In DNA form, the CDR3 reads TGTGCCAGCAGCTTATGGCAAGCAGGGGCGTACGAGCAGTACTTC.

This clone was detected a few times. CDR3 in amino acids: CASTQASGRVTDTQYF. DNA for the CDR3: TGTGCCAGTACCCAGGCTAGCGGGAGGGTCACAGATACGCAGTATTTT. The V call is TRBV11-3, the J call TRBJ2-3, with 12 positions matching TRBD2. The CDR3 runs to 16 residues. The V gene end was trimmed by 9 bases and the J gene end by 2 bases; junction bases not matched to a gene: 9. Germline V CDR1 and CDR2: SGHNT, YENEEA.

J is TRBJ2-1 and V is TRBV27; D may be TRBD2 (5 bases). Germline V gene lookup returns CDR1 MNHEY and CDR2 SMNVEV (reference sequence). The CDR3 covers 17 residues. V was trimmed by 0 bases and J by 7 bases, leaving 19 bases between them. This chain's CDR3 is CASSLSSLSPSINEQFF. In DNA, the CDR3 is TGTGCCAGCAGTTTATCCTCCCTGTCCCCTAGCATAAATGAGCAGTTCTTC.

The chain joins TRBV7-2 to TRBJ1-2; no reliable D call. Germline loops: CDR1 SGHTA, CDR2 FQGNSA. The CDR3 consists of 14 residues. Trimming cost V 2 bases and J 4 bases, with 11 bases left between them. The CDR3 sequence is CASSLYGWVYGYTF. The CDR3 coding sequence is TGTGCCAGCAGCTTATACGGGTGGGTCTATGGCTACACCTTC. Filled out from reference TRBV7-2 and TRBJ1-2, the complete variable domain reads GAGVSQSPSNKVTEKGKDVELRCDPISGHTALYWYRQSLGQGLEFLIYFQGNSAPDKSGLPSDRFSAERTGGSVSTLTIQRTQQEDSAVYLCASSLYGWVYGYTFGSGTRLTVV.

The CDR3 region is CAWSQGFSTEAFF. The CDR3 DNA follows: TGTGCCTGGAGCCAGGGTTTTTCCACTGAAGCTTTCTTT. The chain carries TRBV30 and TRBJ1-1; possibly TRBD1 for D (5 bases). CDR1 and CDR2 (germline): GTSNPN, SVGIG (reference sequence). V shed 3 bases and J shed 4 bases, with 12 bases lying between them. The CDR3 has 13 amino acids. Together with reference TRBV30 and TRBJ1-1, the CDR3 gives the full variable domain: SQTIHQWPATLVQPVGSPLSLECTVEGTSNPNLYWYRQAAGRGLQLLFYSVGIGQISSEVPQNLSASRPQDRQFILSSKKLLLSDSGFYLCAWSQGFSTEAFFGQGTRLTVV.

A single count supports this clone. The V and J genes are TRBV11-3 and TRBJ2-1; D is possibly TRBD2 (5 bases). CDR1 is SGHNT, CDR2 YENEEA, per germline. CDR3 size: 13 residues. V dropped 2 bases and J dropped 4 bases, with 6 bases sitting between them. The CDR3 nucleotides read TGTGCCAGCAGCTTACTAGCTTACAATGAGCAGTTCTTC. This sequence encodes CASSLLAYNEQFF. The full variable domain, completed using reference TRBV11-3 and TRBJ2-1, is EAGVVQSPRYKIIEKKQPVAFWCNPISGHNTLYWYLQNLGQGPELLIRYENEEAVDDSQLPKDRFSAERLKGVDSTLKIQPAELGDSAVYLCASSLLAYNEQFFGPGTRLTVL.

The chain combines TRBV7-2 with TRBJ2-1, with a tentative D call TRBD1 (7 bases). Germline V gene lookup returns CDR1 SGHTA and CDR2 FQGNSA. The CDR3 contains 14 residues. Trimming stripped 5 bases from V and 4 bases from J, with 12 bases between. This chain's CDR3 is CASSRGTEYNEQFF. CDR3 nucleotides: TGTGCCAGCAGCCGCGGGACAGAATACAATGAGCAGTTCTTC.